These T cell receptor beta chains were read from a single sample in a study of blood T cells in healthy people across ages. TCRdb re-called the 5' RACE reads through MiXCR, storing one row per CDR3 protein. The sample records 1.5 million to 2 million distinct CDR3 sequences, over 25% being singletons. Sequenced input: blood. The receptors here all came from a young woman in good health. Both conserved end residues are part of each CDR3. D genes are given only for firm matches. A clone size is listed for some rows: how often the clone was seen (once, few, many), or a class if it is expanded.

D,size,V,J,CDR3,DNA
NA,NA,TRBV6-5,TRBJ1-5,CASSLRDRQPQHF,TGTGCCAGCAGTTTGAGGGATCGTCAGCCCCAGCATTTT
NA,many,TRBV5-1,TRBJ2-5,CASRVEVAGETQYF,TGCGCCAGCAGGGTTGAGGTCGCGGGGGAGACCCAGTACTTC
TRBD2,NA,TRBV6-5,TRBJ2-1,CASSWGTSGKGGEQFF,TGTGCCAGCAGTTGGGGGACTAGCGGGAAGGGCGGAGAGCAGTTCTTC
NA,NA,TRBV30,TRBJ2-6,CAWSVGAPGANVLTF,TGTGCCTGGAGCGTAGGGGCACCTGGGGCCAACGTCCTGACTTTC
NA,NA,TRBV7-2,TRBJ1-2,CASSFRGRQNYGYTF,TGTGCCAGCAGTTTCCGGGGCAGGCAGAACTATGGCTACACCTTC
TRBD2,few,TRBV7-2,TRBJ2-3,CASSWAIREETDTQYF,TGTGCCAGCAGCTGGGCGATACGGGAGGAGACAGATACGCAGTATTTT
NA,few,TRBV3-1,TRBJ2-3,CASSQLPSPDTQYF,TGTGCCAGCAGCCAATTGCCCTCCCCAGATACGCAGTATTTT
TRBD1,NA,TRBV27,TRBJ2-7,CASSLSGQGVIYEQYF,TGTGCCAGCAGTTTGAGTGGACAGGGGGTCATTTACGAGCAGTACTTC
NA,few,TRBV6-5,TRBJ2-7,CASSYYQVNRVGPYEQYF,TGTGCCAGCAGTTATTACCAGGTTAACCGTGTTGGGCCCTACGAGCAGTACTTC
NA,NA,TRBV9,TRBJ2-7,CASSVAPGTSTEQYF,TGTGCCAGCAGCGTAGCGCCCGGAACCAGTACGGAGCAGTACTTC
TRBD2,NA,TRBV11-2,TRBJ2-1,CASSFGTSGILNYNEQFF,TGTGCCAGCAGTTTCGGGACTAGCGGAATCCTAAACTACAATGAGCAGTTCTTC
NA,many,TRBV12-3/TRBV12-4,TRBJ1-2,CASSLVGASYGYTF,TGTGCCAGCAGTTTAGTGGGAGCGAGCTATGGCTACACCTTC
NA,many,TRBV10-3,TRBJ2-7,CAISVEQGAYEQYF,TGTGCCATCAGTGTAGAACAGGGTGCCTACGAGCAGTACTTC
NA,few,TRBV20-1,TRBJ1-4,CSARDSNRENEKLFF,TGCAGTGCTAGAGACTCTAACAGGGAAAATGAAAAACTGTTTTTT
NA,NA,TRBV20-1,TRBJ2-7,CSARAARTGDRSYEQYF,TGCAGTGCTAGAGCCGCCAGAACTGGGGACCGATCCTACGAGCAGTACTTC
NA,few,TRBV7-2,TRBJ2-7,CASSWAFGSSYF,NA
TRBD2,few,TRBV24-1,TRBJ2-1,CATSESGLAGGTAYNEQFF,TGTGCCACCAGTGAATCGGGACTAGCGGGAGGAACCGCCTACAATGAGCAGTTCTTC
NA,many,TRBV7-2,TRBJ2-7,CASSLASGFYEQYF,TGTGCCAGCAGCTTAGCCAGCGGCTTCTACGAGCAGTACTTC
NA,NA,TRBV4-2,TRBJ2-3,CASSQESRTQYF,TGTGCCAGCAGCCAAGAGTCGAGAACGCAGTATTTT
NA,NA,TRBV16,TRBJ2-1,CASSPNLEQFF,TGTGCCAGCAGCCCAAACCTAGAGCAGTTCTTC
TRBD2,NA,TRBV12-5,TRBJ2-1,CASVPRHGRTHSEQFF,TGTGCTAGTGTCCCAAGACACGGGAGGACCCACAGTGAGCAGTTCTTC
TRBD1,few,TRBV7-9,TRBJ2-3,CASSPGDRLRGDTQYF,TGTGCCAGCAGCCCCGGGGACAGGCTAAGAGGAGATACGCAGTATTTT
TRBD2,many,TRBV7-6,TRBJ2-3,CASSPLAGGLDSTDTQYF,TGTGCCAGCAGCCCTTTAGCGGGGGGGCTGGATTCAACAGATACGCAGTATTTT
TRBD1,many,TRBV25-1,TRBJ1-2,CASQGQGVQVGYTF,TGTGCCAGCCAGGGACAGGGGGTCCAGGTTGGCTACACCTTC
TRBD1,NA,TRBV3-1,TRBJ2-7,CASSKDRPRREQYF,TGTGCCAGCAGCAAGGACAGGCCACGACGGGAGCAGTACTTC
TRBD2,NA,TRBV2,TRBJ2-4,CASRGAGGKNIQYF,TGTGCCAGCAGAGGAGCGGGGGGTAAAAACATTCAGTACTTC
NA,many,TRBV7-2,TRBJ2-7,CASSLWDYEQYF,TGTGCCAGCAGCTTATGGGATTACGAGCAGTACTTC
NA,NA,TRBV20-1,TRBJ1-1,CSARQETNTEAFF,TGCAGTGCTAGGCAGGAAACAAACACTGAAGCTTTCTTT
TRBD1,many,TRBV20-1,TRBJ2-7,CSAHRGLYEQYF,TGCAGTGCTCACAGGGGGCTCTACGAGCAGTACTTC
NA,few,TRBV4-3,TRBJ2-7,CASSQTDTYSYEQYF,TGCGCCAGCAGCCAAACGGACACTTACTCCTACGAGCAGTACTTC
TRBD1,many,TRBV28,TRBJ2-7,CASSKLDRGLSYEQYF,TGTGCCAGCAGTAAACTAGACAGGGGACTGTCCTACGAGCAGTACTTC
NA,few,TRBV6-5,TRBJ1-2,CASMQGGYGYTF,TGTGCCAGCATGCAGGGAGGCTATGGCTACACCTTC
NA,NA,TRBV2,TRBJ1-2,CASSEVGGRGYGYTF,TGTGCCAGCAGTGAAGTTGGGGGCAGGGGCTATGGCTACACCTTC